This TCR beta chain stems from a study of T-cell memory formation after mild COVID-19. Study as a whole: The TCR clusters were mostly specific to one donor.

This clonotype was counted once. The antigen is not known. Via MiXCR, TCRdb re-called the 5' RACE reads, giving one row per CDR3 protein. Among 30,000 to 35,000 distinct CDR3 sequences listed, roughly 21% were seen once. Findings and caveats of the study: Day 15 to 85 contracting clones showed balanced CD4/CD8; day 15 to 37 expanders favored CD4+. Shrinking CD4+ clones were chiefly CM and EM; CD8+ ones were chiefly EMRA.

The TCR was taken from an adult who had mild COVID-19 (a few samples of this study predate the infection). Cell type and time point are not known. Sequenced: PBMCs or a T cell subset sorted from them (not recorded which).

This CDR3 is CASSSTSGPGELFF. CDR3 in DNA: TGTGCCAGCAGCTCAACCTCAGGGCCCGGGGAGCTGTTTTTT. The genes are TRBV7-4 and TRBJ2-2; maybe TRBD1 (5 bases). The CDR3 length is 14 residues. Germline CDR1 SGHVT, CDR2 SQSDAQ. Trimming pared 4 bases from V and 6 bases from J, leaving 12 bases between.